This entry lists 8 T cell receptor beta chains sequenced from one sample in a study of T-cell reconstitution after alpha-beta-depleted transplantation in children (dated by TCRdb to 2016 to 2018). The library was built by means of PCR. The listed sequencing device is Illumina HiSeq 2500. TCR library preparation used molecular barcoding, with unique molecular identifiers applied to normalize quantification of the TCRbeta repertoire. TCRdb cleaned the public reads at Q25 with fastp, built clones with MiXCR and kept in-frame beta chains. Rows with a matching CDR3 protein are joined into one entry that keeps the most common DNA and genes. Here the sample has about 610,000 distinct CDR3 sequences; roughly a tenth occur a single time. Roughly 4% of the sample goes to the ten largest clones. The material was PBMCs from the stem cell graft donor, obtained from the stem cell graft. Every receptor here comes from a human donor who donated a stem cell graft to a child with acute myeloid leukemia.

This clonotype was recorded a few times. The chain recombines TRBV29-1 with TRBJ2-5; no reliable D call. Germline CDR1 SQVTM, CDR2 ANQGSEA. The V and J ends lost 4 bases and 2 bases respectively, with 8 bases between them. This CDR3 is built from 12 residues. CDR3 region: CSVAAQQETQYF. The DNA for the CDR3 is TGCAGCGTTGCGGCACAACAAGAGACCCAGTACTTC.

The V call is TRBV6-1, the J call TRBJ2-7; weak D call: TRBD2 (6 bases). This CDR3 is 14 amino acids long. The germline CDR1 and CDR2 sequences are MNHNS and SASEGT. Trimming removed 6 bases at V and 1 base at J, with 13 bases between. In DNA form, the CDR3 reads TGTGCCAGCAGACAAGCCGGGACTTCCTACGAGCAGTACTTC. Encoded protein: CASRQAGTSYEQYF.

This clonotype came up many times. The chain employs TRBV20-1 and TRBJ2-7; D remains unclear. Germline V gives CDR1 DFQATT, CDR2 SNEGSKA (reference sequence). The CDR3 contains 14 residues. V was pared by 4 bases and J by 5 bases, with 18 bases between. The CDR3 reads CSAIFPQNLNEQYF. The CDR3 DNA is TGCAGTGCTATCTTTCCCCAAAATCTCAACGAGCAGTACTTC.

The CDR3 spells CASSLLGPGNEQFF. In DNA, the CDR3 is TGTGCCAGCAGCTTACTAGGCCCGGGCAATGAGCAGTTCTTC. The chain is built from TRBV7-2 and TRBJ2-1; the D is unclear. Looked up from germline, CDR1 is SGHTA and CDR2 is FQGNSA. Trimming removed 2 bases at V and 6 bases at J, with 11 bases between. The CDR3 has 14 residues.

This sequence joins TRBV15 and TRBJ2-5, with 10 bases fitting TRBD2. The CDR3 is 17 residues long. V shed 0 bases, J shed 3 bases, and the junction held 7 bases outside the gene matches. CDR1 is LNHNV, CDR2 YYDKDF, per germline (reference sequence). The CDR3 loop reads CATSRDPASGSKETQYF. The DNA of the CDR3 is TGTGCCACCAGCAGAGACCCGGCTAGCGGGAGTAAAGAGACCCAGTACTTC.

This rearrangement joins TRBV29-1 to TRBJ2-1; tentatively, D is TRBD2 (5 bases). The V and J ends lost 6 bases and 7 bases respectively, with 19 bases between them. Per the germline V gene, CDR1 is SQVTM and CDR2 is ANQGSEA. This CDR3 is built from 14 residues. CDR3 region: CSVLLGELRNEQFF. The CDR3 DNA sequence: TGCAGCGTGCTGCTTGGGGAGTTGCGTAATGAGCAGTTCTTC.

The V gene is TRBV29-1, the J gene TRBJ2-1; D is unclear. This CDR3 is 16 amino acids long. V dropped 3 bases and J dropped 8 bases, with 23 bases sitting between them. The germline V gene has CDR1 SQVTM and CDR2 ANQGSEA. The CDR3 is CSVDLASNTRFHEQFF. The CDR3 DNA follows: TGCAGCGTTGATCTGGCATCGAACACCCGTTTCCATGAGCAGTTCTTC.

This clonotype was seen a handful of times. In DNA form, the CDR3 reads TGTGCCAGCAGTTTACGTCAAAGGGATCAGCCCCAGCATTTT. Its protein product is CASSLRQRDQPQHF. The chain is built from TRBV28 and TRBJ1-5; no firm D call. This CDR3 is built from 14 residues. V was trimmed by 2 bases and J by 5 bases, leaving 10 bases between them. Per the germline V gene, CDR1 is MDHEN and CDR2 is SYDVKM.